One TCR beta chain is described in this entry. Its antigen remains undetermined. No base quality values were provided; no much bigger clone lies one nucleotide off. This sample is drawn from a study of human versus mouse CDR3 diversity and MHC coevolution (dated by TCRdb to about 2017). With respect to the entire study: According to reports, the immunoSEQ assay can detect one in 200,000 T cells and keeps multiplex PCR amplification bias to a minimum. The human cohort was made up of three healthy volunteer blood donors, who at collection were aged 30 to 40, 40 to 50 and 60 to 70, one donor in each range. Valid reads per sample ranged from roughly 5.5 x 10^6 to 1.8 x 10^7 across mouse and human samples. Human naive CD4 T cell repertoires were used as a reference for TCR selection on multiple MHC II alleles and were compared with human-TCR-locus transgenic mice carrying single MHC II. Study-level results and caveats: According to iCHAO1 estimates, humans had the largest TCR beta repertoire, 1.5 million to 2 million clonotypes, which was attributed likely to selection by multiple MHC II molecules. The lowest clonal inequality scores among all compared groups were observed in most of the three human donors. On average, humans had more CDR3 deletions and insertions than mice did, pointing to greater exonuclease and TdT activity. Because human T cells were selected on over 5 MHC II alleles, repertoire diversity was not considered directly comparable between humans and mice.

The QIAGEN blood and tissue kit was used to extract genomic DNA from the sorted cells, and that DNA was then quantified on a NanoDrop 1000. Deep sequencing and quantification of TCR alpha and beta chains were performed on the immunoSEQ platform by multiplex PCR of genomic DNA. Concerning the study's data processing: IMGT gene and region definitions were used for annotation of the TCR sequences. Out-of-frame rearrangements were used as a proxy for the preselection repertoire and compared with in-frame clonotypes. Repertoire size was estimated with the iCHAO1 estimator supplied with the immunoSEQ platform. A Gini index based on the Lorenz curve was applied to in-frame amino acid clonotypes to measure clonal inequality. The intersect function of the R package tcR was used to count shared clonotypes, and the Jaccard index was used to score similarity. Principal component analysis of V, J and V-J usage frequencies was run with the R prcomp function without normalization. TCRdb limited this immuneACCESS table to in-frame rearrangements with V and J called. A share of clones is missing; checked studies link under half to unresolved V genes, and the rest is unexplained. From that table come the V and J calls and clone size; the DNA was used to work out D and trimming. Counted in this sample were tens of thousands of clones; about 93% of them appeared once. The ten largest clones represent around 1.3% of the sample.

Fluorescence-activated cell sorting was used to isolate naive CD4 T cells, defined as CD45RO-negative and CD62L-positive, from PBMCs. From each donor, around 50 ml of fresh peripheral blood was taken, and Ficoll density centrifugation was then used to isolate PBMCs. Sorting was performed on a FACSAria III instrument, with purity above 85% for all samples. Sequenced material: naive CD4+ T cells from blood. Interpreted using the paper, the cell subset or site label stands for: CD45RO-negative CD62L-positive naive CD4 T cells. The source is a person between 25 and 69 years old in good health.

The sequenced DNA: TGTGCTAGTGCTTGGGGGGTGGCCACTGAAGCTTTCTTT. The translation is CASAWGVATEAFF. In this chain, TRBV12-5 is recombined with TRBJ1-1; matching of 5 bases hints at TRBD1 as the D gene. The CDR1 and CDR2 encoded by the germline V gene are LGHNT and FRNRAP. Trimming at the junction amounts to 7 bases on V and 4 bases on J, and the germline ends lie 13 bases apart. The CDR3 measures 13 amino acids from cysteine to phenylalanine. Of all the DNA, just the CDR3 is kept, 39 bases in frame from base 1.